The TCR beta chain described here comes from a study of T cell repertoires in cytomegalovirus infection. V lost 0 bases to trimming and J lost 7 bases, with 10 bases between them. The CDR3 covers 15 residues. The germline V gene encodes CDR1 SGHTA and CDR2 FQGNSA. TCRdb reanalysed the reads using MiXCR and keeps one entry per CDR3 protein. The table records 150,000 to 200,000 distinct CDR3 sequences, approximately 30% of them present only once. The sample holds a few counts of this clonotype. The sequence derives from a human donor in good health (CMV status not recorded). Some clones in this sample may be carry-over from other donors' samples. This rearrangement joins TRBV7-2 to TRBJ1-6; a weak D match, TRBD1 (5 bases). Source material: PBMCs. For the CDR3, the DNA is TGTGCCAGCAGCTTAGCAGGGACGGGGAATTCACCCCTCCACTTT. It is translated as CASSLAGTGNSPLHF.